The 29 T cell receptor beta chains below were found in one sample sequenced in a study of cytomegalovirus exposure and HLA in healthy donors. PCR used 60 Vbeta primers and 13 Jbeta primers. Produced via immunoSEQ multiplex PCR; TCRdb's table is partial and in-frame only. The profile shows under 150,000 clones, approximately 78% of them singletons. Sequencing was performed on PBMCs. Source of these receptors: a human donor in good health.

CDR3 region: CATIDPVSYEQYF. The CDR3 region has the DNA TGTGCCACGATTGATCCGGTATCCTACGAGCAGTACTTC. The chain has TRBV5-4 and TRBJ2-7; D unresolved. Germline V gene lookup returns CDR1 SGHNT and CDR2 YYREEE (reference sequence). Trimming stripped 9 bases from V and 1 base from J, with 14 bases between. The CDR3 runs to 13 residues.

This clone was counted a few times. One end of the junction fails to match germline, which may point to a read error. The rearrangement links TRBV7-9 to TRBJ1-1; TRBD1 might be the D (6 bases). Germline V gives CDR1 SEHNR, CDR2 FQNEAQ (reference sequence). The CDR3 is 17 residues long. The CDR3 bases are TGTTCCAGCAGCGCTCGGTTAGGGGGGGAAGGGAACACTGAAGCTTTCTTT. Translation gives CSSSARLGGEGNTEAFF.

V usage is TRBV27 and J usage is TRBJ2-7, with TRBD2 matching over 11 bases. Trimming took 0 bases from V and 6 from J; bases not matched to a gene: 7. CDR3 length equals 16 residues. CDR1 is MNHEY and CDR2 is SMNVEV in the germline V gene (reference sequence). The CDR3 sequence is CASSLSPTSGTSEQYF. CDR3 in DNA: TGTGCCAGCAGTTTATCCCCGACTAGCGGGACGAGCGAGCAGTACTTC.

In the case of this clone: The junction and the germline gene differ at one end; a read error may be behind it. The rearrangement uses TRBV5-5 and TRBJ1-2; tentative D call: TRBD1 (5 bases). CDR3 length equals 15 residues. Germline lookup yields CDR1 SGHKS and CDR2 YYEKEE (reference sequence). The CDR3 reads CASSQDSAGLEGYTF. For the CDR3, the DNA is TGCGCCAGCAGCCAAGATTCAGCAGGGCTAGAGGGCTACACCTTC.

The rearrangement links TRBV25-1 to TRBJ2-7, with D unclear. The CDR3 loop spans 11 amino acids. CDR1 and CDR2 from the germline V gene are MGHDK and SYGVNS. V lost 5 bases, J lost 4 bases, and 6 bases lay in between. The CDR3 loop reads CASSLLYEQYF. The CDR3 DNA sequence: TGTGCCAGCAGTCTTTTATACGAGCAGTACTTC.

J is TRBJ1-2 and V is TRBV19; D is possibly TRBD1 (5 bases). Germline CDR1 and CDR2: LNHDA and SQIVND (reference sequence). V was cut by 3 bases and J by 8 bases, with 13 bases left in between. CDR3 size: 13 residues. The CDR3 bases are TGTGCCAGTAGTATTGCCAGGGTGGGCGGCTACACCTTC. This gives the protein CASSIARVGGYTF.

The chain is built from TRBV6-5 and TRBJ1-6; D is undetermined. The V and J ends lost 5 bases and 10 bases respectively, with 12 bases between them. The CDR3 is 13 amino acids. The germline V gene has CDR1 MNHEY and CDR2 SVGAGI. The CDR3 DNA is TGTGCCAGCAGTAGAACTAAGCTCTCACCCCTCCACTTT. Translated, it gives CASSRTKLSPLHF.

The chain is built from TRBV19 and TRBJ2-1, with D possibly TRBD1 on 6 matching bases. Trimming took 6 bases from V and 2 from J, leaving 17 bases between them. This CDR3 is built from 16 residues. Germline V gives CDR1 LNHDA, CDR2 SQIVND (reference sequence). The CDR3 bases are TGTGCCAGTAGCCTAACAGGGTTTGAAACCTACAATGAGCAGTTCTTC. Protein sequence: CASSLTGFETYNEQFF.

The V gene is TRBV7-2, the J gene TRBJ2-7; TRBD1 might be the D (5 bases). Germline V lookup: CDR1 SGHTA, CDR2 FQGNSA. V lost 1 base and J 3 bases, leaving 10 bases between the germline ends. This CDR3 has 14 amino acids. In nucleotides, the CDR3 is TGTGCCAGCAGCTTAGATGAGACAGTCTACGAGCAGTACTTC. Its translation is CASSLDETVYEQYF.

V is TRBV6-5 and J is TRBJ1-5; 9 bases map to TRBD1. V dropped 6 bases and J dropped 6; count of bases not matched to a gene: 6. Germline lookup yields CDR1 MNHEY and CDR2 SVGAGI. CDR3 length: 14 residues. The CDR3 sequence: CASRRAGQGQPQHF. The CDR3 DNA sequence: TGTGCCAGCAGGCGGGCGGGACAGGGTCAGCCCCAGCATTTT.

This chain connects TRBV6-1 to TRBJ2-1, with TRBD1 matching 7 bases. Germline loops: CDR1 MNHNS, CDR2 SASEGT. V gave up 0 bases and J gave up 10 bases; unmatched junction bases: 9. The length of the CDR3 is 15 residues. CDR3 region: CASSEAWTGTLEQFF. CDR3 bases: TGTGCCAGCAGTGAAGCCTGGACAGGAACCTTAGAGCAGTTCTTC.

This CDR3 is CASSAAGTGEYGYTF. CDR3 nucleotides: TGTGCCAGCAGTGCGGCCGGGACAGGGGAGTATGGCTACACCTTC. J is TRBJ1-2 and V is TRBV6-1; 10 bases fit TRBD1. Germline V CDR1 and CDR2: MNHNS, SASEGT. The junction had 7 bases not matched to a gene; V was cut back by 4 bases and J by 5 bases. This CDR3 spans 15 amino acids.

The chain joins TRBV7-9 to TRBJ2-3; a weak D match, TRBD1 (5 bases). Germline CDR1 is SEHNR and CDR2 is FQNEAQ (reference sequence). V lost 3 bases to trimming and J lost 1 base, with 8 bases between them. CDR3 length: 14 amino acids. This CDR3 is CASSFGRGTDTQYF. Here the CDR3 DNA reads TGTGCCAGCAGCTTCGGCAGGGGCACAGATACGCAGTATTTT.

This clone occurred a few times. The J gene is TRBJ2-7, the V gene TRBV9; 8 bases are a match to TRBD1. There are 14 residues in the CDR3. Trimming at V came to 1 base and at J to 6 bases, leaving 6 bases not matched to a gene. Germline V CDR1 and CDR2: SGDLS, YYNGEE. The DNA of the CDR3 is TGTGCCAGCAGCGTATACGACAGGGGTCGCGAGCAGTACTTC. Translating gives CASSVYDRGREQYF.

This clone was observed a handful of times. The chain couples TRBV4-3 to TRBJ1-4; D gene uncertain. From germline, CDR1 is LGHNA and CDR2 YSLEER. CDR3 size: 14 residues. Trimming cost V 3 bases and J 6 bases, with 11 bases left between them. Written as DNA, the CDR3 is TGCGCCAGCAGCCATCGGGCGCGGGATGAAAAACTGTTTTTT. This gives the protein CASSHRARDEKLFF.

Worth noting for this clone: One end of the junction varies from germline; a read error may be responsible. The CDR3 DNA sequence: TGTGCCAGCAGCTTCTCCTTATTGAAGAGGGAACCCTTT. Amino acid sequence: CASSFSLLKREPF. The chain combines TRBV5-8 with TRBJ1-6; no firm D call. Per the germline V gene, CDR1 is SGHTS and CDR2 is YDEGEE. The CDR3 sequence is 13 residues long.

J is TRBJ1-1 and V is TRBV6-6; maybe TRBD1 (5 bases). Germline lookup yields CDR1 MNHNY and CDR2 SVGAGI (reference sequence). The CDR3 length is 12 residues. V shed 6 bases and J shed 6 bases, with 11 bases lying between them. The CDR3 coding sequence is TGTGCCAGCAGACATCAGGGCGCTGAAGCTTTCTTT. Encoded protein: CASRHQGAEAFF.

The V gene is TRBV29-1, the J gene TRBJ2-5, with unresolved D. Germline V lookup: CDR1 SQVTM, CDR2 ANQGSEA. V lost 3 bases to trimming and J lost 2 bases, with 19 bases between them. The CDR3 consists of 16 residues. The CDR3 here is CSVDYRGARTQETQYF. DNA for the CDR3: TGCAGCGTTGATTACCGAGGAGCTAGAACACAAGAGACCCAGTACTTC.

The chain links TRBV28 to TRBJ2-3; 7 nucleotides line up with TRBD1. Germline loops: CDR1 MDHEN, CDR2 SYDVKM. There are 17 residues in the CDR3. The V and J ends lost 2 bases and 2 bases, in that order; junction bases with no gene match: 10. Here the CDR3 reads CASSLVLTGFNTDTQYF. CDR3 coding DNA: TGTGCCAGCAGTTTAGTTTTGACAGGGTTTAACACAGATACGCAGTATTTT.

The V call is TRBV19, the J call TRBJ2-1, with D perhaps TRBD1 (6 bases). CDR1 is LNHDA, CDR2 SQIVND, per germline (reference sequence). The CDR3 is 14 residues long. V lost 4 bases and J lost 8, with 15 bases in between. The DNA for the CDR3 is TGTGCCAGTAGTAAGGGGGTCAGGGTCGATGAGCAGTTCTTC. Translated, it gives CASSKGVRVDEQFF.

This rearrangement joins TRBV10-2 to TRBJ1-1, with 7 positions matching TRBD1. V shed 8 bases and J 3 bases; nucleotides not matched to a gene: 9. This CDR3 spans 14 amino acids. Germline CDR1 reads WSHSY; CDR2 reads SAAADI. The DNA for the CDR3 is TGCGCCAGCGGCCGCGTGGGACAGTACACTGAAGCTTTCTTT. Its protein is CASGRVGQYTEAFF.

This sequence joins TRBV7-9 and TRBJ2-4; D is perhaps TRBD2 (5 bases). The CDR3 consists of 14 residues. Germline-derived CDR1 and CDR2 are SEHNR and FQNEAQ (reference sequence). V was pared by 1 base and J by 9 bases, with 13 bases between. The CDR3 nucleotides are TGTGCCAGCAGCTTAGGATCGGGCAGCGGCATTCAGTACTTC. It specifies CASSLGSGSGIQYF.

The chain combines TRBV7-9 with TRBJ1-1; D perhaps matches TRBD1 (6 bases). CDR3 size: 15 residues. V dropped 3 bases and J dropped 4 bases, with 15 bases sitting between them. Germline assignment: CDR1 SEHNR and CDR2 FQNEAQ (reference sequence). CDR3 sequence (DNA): TGTGCCAGCAGCTTTGCGGCCAGGGGAAGCACTGAAGCTTTCTTT. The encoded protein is CASSFAARGSTEAFF.

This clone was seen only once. This CDR3 reads CASSTDRGNTGELFF. The CDR3 DNA follows: TGCGCCAGCAGCACCGACAGGGGAAATACCGGGGAGCTGTTTTTT. V gene TRBV5-1 combines with J gene TRBJ2-2, with 8 bases aligning to TRBD1. CDR3 size: 15 residues. Germline assignment: CDR1 SGHRS and CDR2 YFSETQ. The ends lost 4 bases at V and 5 bases at J; junction bases unmatched: 7.

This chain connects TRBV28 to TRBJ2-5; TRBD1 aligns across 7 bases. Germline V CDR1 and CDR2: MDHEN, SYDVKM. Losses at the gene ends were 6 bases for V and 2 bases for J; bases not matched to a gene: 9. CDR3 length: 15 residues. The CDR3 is CASSPPRDRQETQYF. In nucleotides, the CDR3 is TGTGCCAGCAGCCCCCCGAGGGACAGACAAGAGACCCAGTACTTC.

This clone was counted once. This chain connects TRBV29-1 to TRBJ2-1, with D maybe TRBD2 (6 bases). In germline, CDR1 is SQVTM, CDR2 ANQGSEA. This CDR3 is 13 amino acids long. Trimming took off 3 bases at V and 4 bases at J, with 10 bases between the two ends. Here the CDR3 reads CSVDSSGYNEQFF. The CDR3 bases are TGCAGCGTTGATAGTAGCGGATACAATGAGCAGTTCTTC.

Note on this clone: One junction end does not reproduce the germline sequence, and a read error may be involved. CDR3 DNA: TGTTCCAGCAGCTCAACGACAGGGGGCTGGACCTACGAGCAGTACTTC. As protein: CSSSSTTGGWTYEQYF. J is TRBJ2-7 and V is TRBV7-9, with TRBD1 matching over 10 bases. The CDR3 covers 16 residues. Germline V gene data show CDR1 as SEHNR and CDR2 as FQNEAQ (reference sequence).

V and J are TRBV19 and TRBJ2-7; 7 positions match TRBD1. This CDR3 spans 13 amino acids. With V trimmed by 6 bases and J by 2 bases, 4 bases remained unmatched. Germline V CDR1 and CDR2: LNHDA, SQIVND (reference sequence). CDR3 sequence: CASSFGQAYEQYF. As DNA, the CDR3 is TGTGCCAGTAGCTTTGGACAGGCCTACGAGCAGTACTTC.

The CDR3 spells CASSLVGGRSTDTQYF. In DNA form, the CDR3 reads TGTGCCAGCAGCTTAGTCGGCGGGAGGTCCACAGATACGCAGTATTTT. The chain joins TRBV11-2 to TRBJ2-3; TRBD2 aligns across 8 bases. The CDR3 loop spans 16 amino acids. J lost 2 bases, V lost 1 base, and 5 bases had no gene match. CDR1 and CDR2 (germline): SGHAT, FQNNGV.